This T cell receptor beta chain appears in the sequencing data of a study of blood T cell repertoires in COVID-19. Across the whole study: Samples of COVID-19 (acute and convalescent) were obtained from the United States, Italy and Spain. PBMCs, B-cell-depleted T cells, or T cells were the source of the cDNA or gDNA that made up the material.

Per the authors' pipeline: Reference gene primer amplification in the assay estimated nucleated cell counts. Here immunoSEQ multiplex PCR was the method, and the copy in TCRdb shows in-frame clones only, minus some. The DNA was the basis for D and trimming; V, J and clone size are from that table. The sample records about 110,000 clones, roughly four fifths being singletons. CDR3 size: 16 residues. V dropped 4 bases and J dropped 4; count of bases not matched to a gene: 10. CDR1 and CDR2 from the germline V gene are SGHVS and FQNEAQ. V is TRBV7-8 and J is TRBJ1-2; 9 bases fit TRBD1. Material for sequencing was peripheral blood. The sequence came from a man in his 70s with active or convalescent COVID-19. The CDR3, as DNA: TGTGCCAGCAGCTCCCGGAGGACAGGGGATGGCTATGGCTACACCTTC. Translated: CASSSRRTGDGYGYTF.